The clone carrying this T cell receptor (beta chain) was detected a few times. This entry is derived from a study of CD8+ T cells in alopecia areata. Once RNA had been extracted, it was reverse transcribed into cDNA to act as the sequencing template. Repertoires were generated with immunoSEQ multiplex PCR, while TCRdb's copy carries only in-frame clones and drops some. This table has 100,000 to 120,000 clones, approximately 59% appearing once. Looked up from germline, CDR1 is LNHNV and CDR2 is YYDKDF (reference sequence). CDR3 length equals 19 residues. Trimming shortened V by 0 bases and J by 1 base, and 20 bases separated the two germline ends.

V is TRBV15 and J is TRBJ2-3; D is possibly TRBD2 (7 bases). This sequence was found in a human donor in good health. The sample comprised CD8+ T cells sorted from blood. The CDR3 DNA follows: TGTGCCACCAGCAGAGATCCGTACGCCGCGGGGGCAGGCACAGATACGCAGTATTTT. Its protein product is CATSRDPYAAGAGTDTQYF.